This passage covers 23 T cell receptor beta chains from one sample sequenced in a study of shared clonotypes between healthy human individuals. The repertoire was sequenced with immunoSEQ multiplex PCR; TCRdb's copy has only in-frame clones and lacks some. The sample has about 2,500,000 clones, roughly 92% seen once. Source material: naive CD4+ T cells sorted from blood. The sample's subset: CD45RA+ positively selected. The receptors were sampled from a young man in good health.

The CDR3 reads CAWSPGGNSADEQYF. CDR3 DNA sequence: TGTGCCTGGAGTCCCGGGGGGAACAGTGCGGACGAGCAGTACTTC. This chain joins TRBV30 and TRBJ2-7, with 7 bases aligning to TRBD2. The CDR3 is made up of 15 amino acids. CDR1 and CDR2 from the germline V gene are GTSNPN and SVGIG (reference sequence). The ends lost 2 bases at V and 5 bases at J; junction bases unmatched: 12.

The V gene is TRBV27, the J gene TRBJ2-7; 7 bases map to TRBD1. The CDR3 is 15 amino acids. In germline, CDR1 is MNHEY, CDR2 SMNVEV (reference sequence). V trimming: 6 bases; J trimming: 0 bases; junction bases outside the gene matches: 8. In nucleotides, the CDR3 is TGTGCCAGCAGGACCGGGACAGTTTCCTCCTACGAGCAGTACTTC. This gives the protein CASRTGTVSSYEQYF.

Turning to this clone: This same CDR3 is encoded by further DNA sequences in the sample. The chain recombines TRBV30 with TRBJ1-4; a weak D match, TRBD1 (6 bases). V lost 0 bases, J lost 8 bases, and 13 bases lay in between. CDR1 is GTSNPN, CDR2 SVGIG, per germline (reference sequence). This CDR3 spans 14 amino acids. The CDR3 DNA sequence: TGTGCCTGGAGTGTAGGGGGGGGTGGCGAAAAACTGTTTTTT. Residues: CAWSVGGGGEKLFF. The variable domain in full, with the rest retrieved from reference TRBV30 and TRBJ1-4, is SQTIHQWPATLVQPVGSPLSLECTVEGTSNPNLYWYRQAAGRGLQLLFYSVGIGQISSEVPQNLSASRPQDRQFILSSKKLLLSDSGFYLCAWSVGGGGEKLFFGSGTQLSVL.

This clone has only one observation. J is TRBJ2-3 and V is TRBV6-1; no clear D. The V end lost 6 bases, the J end lost 0 bases, and 13 bases lay between the germline ends. Germline V gene lookup returns CDR1 MNHNS and CDR2 SASEGT. There are 15 residues in the CDR3. The CDR3 reads CASSNGYTSTDTQYF. The CDR3 DNA is TGTGCCAGCAGCAACGGTTACACTAGCACAGATACGCAGTATTTT.

Worth noting for this clone: The same CDR3 arises from other DNA sequences in this sample as well. This sequence joins TRBV4-3 and TRBJ1-5, with a possible D match to TRBD1 (5 bases). Germline values: CDR1 LGHNA, CDR2 YSLEER. The CDR3 length is 14 residues. Trimming left V 1 base short and J 7 bases short, with 11 bases between. The DNA for the CDR3 is TGCGCCAGCAGCCAAGGGCAGGGTGACCAGCCCCAGCATTTT. This sequence encodes CASSQGQGDQPQHF.

The CDR3 bases are TGTGCCAGCAGCAAAGGGCTATCCACAGATACGCAGTATTTT. Translated: CASSKGLSTDTQYF. The rearrangement uses TRBV7-2 and TRBJ2-3; D unclear. CDR1 and CDR2 from the germline V gene are SGHTA and FQGNSA. The CDR3 covers 14 residues. Trimming shortened V by 5 bases and J by 2 bases, and 11 bases separated the two germline ends.

The CDR3 sequence is CACQMEPYQPQHF. The CDR3 DNA follows: TGTGCCTGCCAAATGGAACCTTATCAGCCCCAGCATTTT. The chain links TRBV30 to TRBJ1-5; D unresolved. V shed 6 bases and J shed 5 bases, with 14 bases lying between them. Germline lookup yields CDR1 GTSNPN and CDR2 SVGIG (reference sequence). CDR3 length equals 13 residues.

Remarks on this clone: This sample includes further DNA sequences coding for the same CDR3. V gene TRBV18 combines with J gene TRBJ2-5; D not resolved. The V gene lost 6 bases and the J gene lost 2 bases, with 4 bases spanning the gap. CDR1 and CDR2 (germline): KGHSH, LQKENI. This CDR3 comprises 11 residues. CDR3 sequence: CASSVQETQYF. The CDR3 nucleotides are TGTGCCAGCTCCGTACAAGAGACCCAGTACTTC.

The V gene is TRBV6-5, the J gene TRBJ2-1, with 9 bases that match TRBD1. CDR1 is MNHEY, CDR2 SVGAGI, per germline. V shed 5 bases and J 5 bases; nucleotides not matched to a gene: 7. There are 15 residues in the CDR3. The chain's CDR3 is CASSMGQGSNNEQFF. In DNA form, the CDR3 reads TGTGCCAGCAGTATGGGACAGGGTTCCAACAATGAGCAGTTCTTC.

V usage is TRBV28 and J usage is TRBJ2-5, with 8 positions matching TRBD1. CDR3 length: 14 residues. V trimming: 5 bases; J trimming: 3 bases; junction bases outside the gene matches: 5. From germline, CDR1 is MDHEN and CDR2 SYDVKM. The CDR3 DNA reads as TGTGCCAGCAGTCCGGGACAGGATAAAGAGACCCAGTACTTC. Translating gives CASSPGQDKETQYF.

The chain carries TRBV5-1 and TRBJ2-1, with 7 bases aligning to TRBD2. The CDR3 covers 15 residues. Germline CDR1 is SGHRS and CDR2 is YFSETQ. The V and J ends lost 4 bases and 1 base, in that order; junction bases with no gene match: 5. CDR3 loop: CASSGKAGSYNEQFF. The CDR3 bases are TGCGCCAGCAGCGGTAAAGCGGGATCCTACAATGAGCAGTTCTTC.

The chain couples TRBV19 to TRBJ2-2, with 11 bases that match TRBD1. With V trimmed by 9 bases and J by 4 bases, 10 bases remained unmatched. Germline V gene lookup returns CDR1 LNHDA and CDR2 SQIVND (reference sequence). This CDR3 is built from 16 residues. The CDR3 coding sequence is TGTGCCAGCTCCTCCCCGGGGACAGGGGGCACCGGGGAGCTGTTTTTT. It is translated as CASSSPGTGGTGELFF.

The genes are TRBV5-6 and TRBJ1-6; 9 bases align to TRBD1. The germline V gene has CDR1 SGHDT and CDR2 YYEEEE. The CDR3 loop spans 14 amino acids. The V and J ends lost 4 bases and 9 bases, in that order; junction bases with no gene match: 5. Written as DNA, the CDR3 is TGTGCCAGCAGCGTGGGACAGGGTAGTTCACCCCTCCACTTT. Translating gives CASSVGQGSSPLHF. Combining the CDR3 with reference TRBV5-6 and TRBJ1-6 gives the whole variable domain DAGVTQSPTHLIKTRGQQVTLRCSPKSGHDTVSWYQQALGQGPQFIFQYYEEEERQRGNFPDRFSGHQFPNYSSELNVNALLLGDSALYLCASSVGQGSSPLHFGNGTRLTVT.

The gene calls are TRBV6-5 and TRBJ2-7; no definite D call. Looked up from germline, CDR1 is MNHEY and CDR2 is SVGAGI. Trimming took off 6 bases at V and 3 bases at J, with 12 bases between the two ends. This CDR3 region has 13 residues. CDR3 loop: CASSRSPGYEQYF. As DNA, the CDR3 is TGTGCCAGCAGCCGGAGCCCCGGCTACGAGCAGTACTTC.

This chain uses TRBV27 with TRBJ2-7; 8 nucleotides align to TRBD1. This CDR3 spans 14 amino acids. Germline-derived CDR1 and CDR2 are MNHEY and SMNVEV (reference sequence). V shed 6 bases and J 5 bases; nucleotides not matched to a gene: 9. The DNA for the CDR3 is TGTGCCAGCAGCCTCGGACAGGGAATACACGAGCAGTACTTC. Translating it yields CASSLGQGIHEQYF.

The J gene is TRBJ2-7, the V gene TRBV6-1; 8 bases are shared with TRBD2. Germline CDR1 is MNHNS and CDR2 is SASEGT. This CDR3 has 14 amino acids. V dropped 8 bases and J dropped 1; count of bases not matched to a gene: 7. CDR3 residues: CASGAAGGSYEQYF. CDR3 in DNA: TGTGCCAGCGGGGCCGCGGGGGGTTCCTACGAGCAGTACTTC.

The J gene is TRBJ1-1, the V gene TRBV28; 7 nucleotides align to TRBD1. CDR1 is MDHEN and CDR2 is SYDVKM in the germline V gene. The CDR3 totals 16 residues. The V and J ends lost 5 bases and 4 bases, in that order; junction bases with no gene match: 13. The chain's CDR3 is CASSPQHLGQSTEAFF. The CDR3 nucleotides read TGTGCCAGCAGTCCCCAACACCTGGGACAGTCCACTGAAGCTTTCTTT. The whole variable domain, filled in from reference TRBV28 and TRBJ1-1, reads DVKVTQSSRYLVKRTGEKVFLECVQDMDHENMFWYRQDPGLGLRLIYFSYDVKMKEKGDIPEGYSVSREKKERFSLILESASTNQTSMYLCASSPQHLGQSTEAFFGQGTRLTVV.

The chain is built from TRBV29-1 and TRBJ1-2, with D perhaps matching TRBD1 (5 bases). Germline CDR1 is SQVTM and CDR2 is ANQGSEA. Trimming removed 6 bases from V and 3 bases from J, with 14 bases in between. The CDR3 runs 13 residues. CDR3 amino acids: CSVKTGVHYGYTF. The CDR3 DNA follows: TGCAGCGTAAAGACGGGGGTACACTATGGCTACACCTTC.

V is TRBV18 and J is TRBJ2-7; either TRBD1 or TRBD2 may supply D (7 bases each). The CDR3 has 14 residues. Germline V gives CDR1 KGHSH, CDR2 LQKENI. V was clipped by 0 bases and J by 5 bases, with 11 bases between them. CDR3 protein: CASSPPAGGDEQYF. CDR3 nucleotides: TGTGCCAGCTCACCACCGGCAGGGGGGGACGAGCAGTACTTC. Drawing the rest from reference TRBV18 and TRBJ2-7, the complete variable domain is NAGVMQNPRHLVRRRGQEARLRCSPMKGHSHVYWYRQLPEEGLKFMVYLQKENIIDESGMPKERFSAEFPKEGPSILRIQQVVRGDSAAYFCASSPPAGGDEQYFGPGTRLTVT.

This clone has a single count. The chain combines TRBV28 with TRBJ1-5; the match to TRBD1 covers 8 bases. Trimming cost V 3 bases and J 7 bases; bases outside gene matches: 8. Germline CDR1 is MDHEN and CDR2 is SYDVKM. This CDR3 region has 15 residues. The CDR3 region is CASSLARGLGQPQHF. CDR3 nucleotides: TGTGCCAGCAGTTTGGCCAGGGGGCTAGGGCAGCCCCAGCATTTT.

The chain links TRBV7-6 to TRBJ2-4, with D unresolved. Trimming stripped 5 bases from V and 0 bases from J, with 11 bases between. The length of the CDR3 is 15 residues. Germline CDR1 SGHVS, CDR2 FNYEAQ. CDR3 region: CASSRPGLAKNIQYF. The CDR3 DNA reads TGTGCCAGCAGCCGACCCGGGCTAGCCAAAAACATTCAGTACTTC.

The gene calls are TRBV14 and TRBJ1-4, with D possibly matching TRBD1 (5 bases). Germline CDR1 and CDR2: SGHDN and FVKESK. The ends were cut back, 4 bases at V and 3 bases at J, with 15 bases in the middle. The CDR3 runs to 16 residues. CDR3 loop: CASSRKTPGANEKLFF. The CDR3 DNA is TGTGCCAGCAGCCGCAAAACACCGGGGGCTAATGAAAAACTGTTTTTT.

This rearrangement joins TRBV10-2 to TRBJ2-7; D unclear. V gave up 8 bases and J gave up 3 bases, with 14 bases separating them. There are 13 residues in the CDR3. Germline V CDR1 and CDR2: WSHSY, SAAADI. The CDR3 loop reads CASQNTEIYEQYF. The CDR3 DNA is TGCGCCAGCCAGAACACAGAAATCTACGAGCAGTACTTC.